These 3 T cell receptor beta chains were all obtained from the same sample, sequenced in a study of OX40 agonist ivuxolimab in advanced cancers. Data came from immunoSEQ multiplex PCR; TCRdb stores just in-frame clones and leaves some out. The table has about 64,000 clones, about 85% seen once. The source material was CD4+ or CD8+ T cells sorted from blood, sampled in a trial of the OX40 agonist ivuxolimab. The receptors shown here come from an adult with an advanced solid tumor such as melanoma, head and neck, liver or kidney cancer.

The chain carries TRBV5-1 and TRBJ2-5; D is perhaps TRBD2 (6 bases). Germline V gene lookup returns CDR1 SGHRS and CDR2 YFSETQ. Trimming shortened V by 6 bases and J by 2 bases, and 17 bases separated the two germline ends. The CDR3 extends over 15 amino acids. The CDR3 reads CASKDVGGVQETQYF. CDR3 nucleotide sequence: TGCGCCAGCAAGGACGTGGGGGGTGTGCAAGAGACCCAGTACTTC.

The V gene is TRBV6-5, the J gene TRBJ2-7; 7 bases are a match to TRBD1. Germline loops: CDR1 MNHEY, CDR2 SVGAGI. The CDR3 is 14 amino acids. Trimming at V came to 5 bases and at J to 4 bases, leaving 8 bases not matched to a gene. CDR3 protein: CASSPPKQGYEQYF. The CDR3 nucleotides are TGTGCCAGCAGTCCTCCCAAACAGGGGTACGAGCAGTACTTC.

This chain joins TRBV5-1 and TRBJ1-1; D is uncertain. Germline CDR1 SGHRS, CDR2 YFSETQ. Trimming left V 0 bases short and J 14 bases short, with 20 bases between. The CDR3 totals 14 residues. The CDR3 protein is CASSLASESGTSFF. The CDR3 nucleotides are TGCGCCAGCAGCTTGGCCTCAGAGAGCGGTACTTCCTTCTTT.